This TCR beta chain was observed in a study of identical twins. This clonotype was counted a few times. Its antigen is unidentified. This CDR3 is built from 15 residues. CDR1 and CDR2 (germline): SGHVS, FNYEAQ. V was trimmed by 3 bases and J by 4 bases, leaving 15 bases between them. Using its own MiXCR run on the 5' RACE reads, TCRdb lists one record per CDR3 protein. The sample yields some 1,700,000 distinct CDR3 sequences, roughly a third seen once. Notes on the study in general: Insertions ran lower in abundant cord blood beta clonotypes, though not in memory repertoires. Less excess twin sharing appeared in beta out-of-frame sequences. Analyses of zero insertions could, in part, be confounded by invariant MAIT and iNKT cells.

Healthy Caucasian individuals made up all the donors. The sequence came from a newborn girl in good health. This chain uses TRBV7-6 with TRBJ1-2; D possibly corresponds to TRBD1 (5 bases). What was sequenced was cord blood. The CDR3 reads CASSLYTGASYGYTF. The CDR3 bases are TGTGCCAGCAGCTTGTACACCGGGGCTAGCTATGGCTACACCTTC. Full variable domain (missing parts from reference TRBV7-6 and TRBJ1-2): GAGVSQSPRYKVTKRGQDVALRCDPISGHVSLYWYRQALGQGPEFLTYFNYEAQQDKSGLPNDRFSAERPEGSISTLTIQRTEQRDSAMYRCASSLYTGASYGYTFGSGTRLTVV.